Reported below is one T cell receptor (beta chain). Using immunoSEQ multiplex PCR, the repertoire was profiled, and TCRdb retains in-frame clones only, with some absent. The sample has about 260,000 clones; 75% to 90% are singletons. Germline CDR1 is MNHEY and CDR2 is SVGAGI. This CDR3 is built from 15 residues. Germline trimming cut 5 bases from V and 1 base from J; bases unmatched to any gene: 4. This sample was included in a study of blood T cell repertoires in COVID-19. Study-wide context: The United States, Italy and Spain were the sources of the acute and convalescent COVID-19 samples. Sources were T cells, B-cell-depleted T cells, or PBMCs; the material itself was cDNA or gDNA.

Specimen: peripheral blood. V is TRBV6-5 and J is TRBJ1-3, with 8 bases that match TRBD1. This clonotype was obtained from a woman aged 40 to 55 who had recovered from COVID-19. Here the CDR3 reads CASSRQGLSGNTIYF. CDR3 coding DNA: TGTGCCAGCAGTCGACAGGGGTTATCTGGAAACACCATATATTTT.